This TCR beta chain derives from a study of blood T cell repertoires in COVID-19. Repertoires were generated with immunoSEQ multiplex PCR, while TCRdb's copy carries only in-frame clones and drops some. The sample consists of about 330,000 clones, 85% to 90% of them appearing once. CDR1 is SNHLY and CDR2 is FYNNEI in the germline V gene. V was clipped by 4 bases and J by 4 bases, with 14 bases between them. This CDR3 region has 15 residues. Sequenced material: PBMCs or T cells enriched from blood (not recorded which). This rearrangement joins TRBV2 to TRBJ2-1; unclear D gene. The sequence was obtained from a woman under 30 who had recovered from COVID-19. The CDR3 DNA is TGTGCCAGCAGTGGTAACGGAGCAGTATACAATGAGCAGTTCTTC. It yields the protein CASSGNGAVYNEQFF. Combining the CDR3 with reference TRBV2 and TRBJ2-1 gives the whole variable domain EPEVTQTPSHQVTQMGQEVILRCVPISNHLYFYWYRQILGQKVEFLVSFYNNEISEKSEIFDDQFSVERPDGSNFTLKIRSTKLEDSAMYFCASSGNGAVYNEQFFGPGTRLTVL.